This T cell receptor beta chain was identified during a study of blood T cell repertoires in COVID-19. Method: immunoSEQ multiplex PCR; TCRdb's copy keeps in-frame clones and lacks some. The sample carries about 440,000 clones, about 92% recorded once. Sequencing was performed on PBMCs or T cells enriched from blood (not recorded which). The sequence derives from a man in his late teens or twenties who had recovered from COVID-19.

CDR3 bases: TGTGCCAGTACTAAGGGACAGGGGGCTGGCTACACCTTC. It is translated as CASTKGQGAGYTF. The rearrangement joins TRBV25-1 to TRBJ1-2, with TRBD1 identical over 12 bases. The V segment lost 9 bases and the J segment 7 bases; nucleotides outside the gene matches: 6. The CDR3 spans 13 residues. Germline V gene lookup returns CDR1 MGHDK and CDR2 SYGVNS.